This T cell receptor (beta chain) is from a study of cytomegalovirus exposure and HLA in healthy donors. Study at large: Unique TCR beta sequences numbering about 100 million came from around 180 million T cells in an earlier analysis.

The PCR used 60 Vbeta and 13 Jbeta primers. TCRdb's copy holds only in-frame clones and misses some; the assay was immunoSEQ multiplex PCR. Of 80,000 to 100,000 clones detected, approximately 72% appear once; the ten largest clones hold roughly 11%. General study points: Among TCR sequences, most were rare, though some public TCRs appeared in many donors. In a later analysis, the majority of CMV-associated beta chains seemingly showed HLA restriction.

Details on this clone: Antigen unknown.

Germline loops: CDR1 MNHEY, CDR2 SVGAGI. The CDR3 is made up of 15 amino acids. V shed 6 bases and J 2 bases; nucleotides not matched to a gene: 5. The TCR sequence derives from a man younger than 35 in good health and CMV-seropositive. Sequences were obtained from PBMCs. The chain employs TRBV6-5 and TRBJ1-5, with TRBD1 matching over 9 bases. CDR3 residues: CASRGTGNGNQPQHF. CDR3 nucleotide sequence: TGTGCCAGCAGGGGGACAGGGAATGGCAATCAGCCCCAGCATTTT.